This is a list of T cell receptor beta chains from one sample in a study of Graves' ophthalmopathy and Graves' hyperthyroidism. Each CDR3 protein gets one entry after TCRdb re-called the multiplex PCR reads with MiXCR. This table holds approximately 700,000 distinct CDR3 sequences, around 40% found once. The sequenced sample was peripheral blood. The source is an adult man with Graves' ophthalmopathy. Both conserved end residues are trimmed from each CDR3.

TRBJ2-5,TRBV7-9,ASSQEPQRDTAQY
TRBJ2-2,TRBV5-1,ASSLEVVGELF
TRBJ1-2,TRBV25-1,ASSELIVRELNYGYT
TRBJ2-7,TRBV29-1,SVEPGQGQDEQY
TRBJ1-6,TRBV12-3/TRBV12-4,ASSSRGPASPLH
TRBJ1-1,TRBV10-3,AISDRATTEAF
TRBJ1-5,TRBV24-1,ASRPDQGSNQPQH
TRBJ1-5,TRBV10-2,ASSWGQYNQPQH
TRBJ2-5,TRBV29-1,SLVDQETQY
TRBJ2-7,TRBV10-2,ASSESFATPYEQY
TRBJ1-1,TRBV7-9,ASSLTQGAGTEAF
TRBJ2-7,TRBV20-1,SARSLLAYEQY
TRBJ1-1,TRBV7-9,ASSLALLGIFSEAF
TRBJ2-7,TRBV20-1,SASKGQGGPYEQY
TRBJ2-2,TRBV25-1,ASSVGGFDTGELF
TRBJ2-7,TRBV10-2,ASSEQREVNKQY
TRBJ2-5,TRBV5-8,ASSSQGTQETQY
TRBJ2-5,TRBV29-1,SNFPGPGQETQY
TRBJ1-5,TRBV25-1,ASSQDGGGPQH
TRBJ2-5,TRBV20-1,SARRVAGGMETQY
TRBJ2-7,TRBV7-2,ASSFQNPSDEQY
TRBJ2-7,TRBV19,ASTANKGLIYEQY
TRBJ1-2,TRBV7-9,ASSLELVVQGTNYGYT
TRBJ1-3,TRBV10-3,ASAGPGNTIY
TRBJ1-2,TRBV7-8,ASSLDREYLGYT
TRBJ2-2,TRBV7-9,ASSLNEREKQF
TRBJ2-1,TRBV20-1,SARDHNEQF
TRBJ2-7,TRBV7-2,ASSPRGAGVDEQY
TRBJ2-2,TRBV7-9,ASSPYPGTENTGELF
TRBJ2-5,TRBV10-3,AIMSGNEETQY
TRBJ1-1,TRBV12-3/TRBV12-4,ASSPQTGMNTEAF
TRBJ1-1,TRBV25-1,ASSDLENTEAF
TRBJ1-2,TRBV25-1,ASSFAGLLVYGYT
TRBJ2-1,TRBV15,ATNNREIAYSYNEQF
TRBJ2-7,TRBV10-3,ASSDTGTAPYEQY
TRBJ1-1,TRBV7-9,ASSSQTGGKTEAF
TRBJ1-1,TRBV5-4,ASSFVGTTEAF
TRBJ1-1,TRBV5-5,ASSRAAGFAEAF
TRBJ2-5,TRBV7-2,ASSRPTGSRTQY
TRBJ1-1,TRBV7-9,ASSLAPHSTEAF
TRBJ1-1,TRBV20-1,SARGRGNTEAF
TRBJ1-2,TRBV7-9,ASSLTKGGAGYT
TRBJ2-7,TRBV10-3,ASSDLTLNEQY
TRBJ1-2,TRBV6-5,ASSPGDNYGYT
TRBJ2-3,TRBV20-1,SARVGGYADTQY
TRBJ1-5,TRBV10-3,AISPGTGVLKSNQPQH
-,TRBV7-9,ASSTWTGLARSEQY
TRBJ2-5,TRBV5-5,ASSVSGTERETQY
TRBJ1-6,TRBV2,ASTRLAGGRNSPLH
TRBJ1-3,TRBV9,ASSPPRGENTIY
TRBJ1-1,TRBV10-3,AISESGGQGVTEAF
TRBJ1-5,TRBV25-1,ASGGGDRGLEGSPQH
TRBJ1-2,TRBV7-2,ASSPTTGGAGFGGYT
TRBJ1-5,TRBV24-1,ASSYYWGAGRSNQPQH